This T cell receptor beta chain was observed in a study of PD-1 blockade in mismatch repair-deficient tumors. The data were produced by immunoSEQ multiplex PCR, yet TCRdb's version contains in-frame clones alone and is incomplete. Among roughly 50,000 clones listed, roughly three quarters were seen once. Trimming removed 6 bases at V and 0 bases at J, with 19 bases between. The germline gives CDR1 MGHDK, CDR2 SYGVNS. The CDR3 contains 17 residues. TCRs were sequenced from a few patients responding to pembrolizumab. This receptor was identified in an adult with mismatch repair-deficient cancer. The rearrangement uses TRBV25-1 and TRBJ2-3; no clear D gene. The sample was peripheral blood, taken 4 weeks after starting pembrolizumab. The CDR3 spells CASSPPPDTPSTDTQYF. CDR3 nucleotides: TGTGCCAGCAGCCCGCCCCCCGACACTCCTAGCACAGATACGCAGTATTTT.